This TCR beta chain derives from a study of CD8 T cells in ankylosing spondylitis. Points from the study as a whole: Typical of ankylosing spondylitis blood, it appeared, was a TCR beta motif of 7 or 8 highly homologous variants. In reactive arthritis synovial fluid and blood, some motif variants had been reported before.

As regards this clonotype: Antigen unknown.

TCRdb fed the 5' RACE reads into MiXCR, producing one record per CDR3 protein. This table has about 390,000 distinct CDR3 sequences, about 22% appearing once. The V end lost 3 bases, the J end lost 3 bases, and 8 bases lay between the germline ends. CDR1 MDHEN and CDR2 SYDVKM come from the germline V gene. The CDR3 loop spans 13 amino acids. This TCR was sampled from a male donor with ankylosing spondylitis. This chain joins TRBV28 and TRBJ2-5; D call uncertain. Sequencing used blood, either unsorted or a sorted T cell fraction (not recorded which). CDR3 sequence: CASSFAVEETQYF. The CDR3, as DNA: TGTGCCAGCAGTTTCGCCGTAGAAGAGACCCAGTACTTC.